One and the same sample provided the 24 T cell receptor beta chains below, sequenced in a study of blood T cell repertoires in COVID-19. Using immunoSEQ multiplex PCR, the repertoire was profiled, and TCRdb retains in-frame clones only, with some absent. In the table there are 25,000 to 30,000 clones, over 75% of which are singletons. The sample consisted of peripheral blood. Source of these receptors: a man aged 45 to 65 with active or convalescent COVID-19.

The chain links TRBV4-2 to TRBJ2-1; D possibly corresponds to TRBD2 (5 bases). The CDR3 sequence is 19 residues long. Germline V gives CDR1 LGHNA, CDR2 YNFKEQ. Trimming removed 0 bases at V and 0 bases at J, with 18 bases between. CDR3 in amino acids: CASSQDGTTSLNSYNEQFF. Here the CDR3 DNA reads TGTGCCAGCAGCCAAGATGGCACTACTAGTTTGAACTCCTACAATGAGCAGTTCTTC.

The chain joins TRBV19 to TRBJ2-1; the match to TRBD2 covers 7 bases. The germline CDR1 and CDR2 sequences are LNHDA and SQIVND (reference sequence). With 6 bases clipped from V and 1 base from J, the junction kept 12 bases outside the gene matches. The CDR3 has 17 amino acids. The CDR3 loop is CASSHEIGGRSYNEQFF. In DNA form, the CDR3 reads TGTGCCAGTAGCCATGAGATCGGCGGGAGATCCTACAATGAGCAGTTCTTC.

V gene TRBV11-1 combines with J gene TRBJ2-3; TRBD1 matches at 9 bases. Germline loops: CDR1 SGHAT, CDR2 FQDESV (reference sequence). The CDR3 loop spans 17 amino acids. The junction had 7 bases not matched to a gene; V was cut back by 0 bases and J by 3 bases. CDR3 coding DNA: TGTGCCAGCAGCTTAGCGGCCGAGACAGGGGGTACAGATACGCAGTATTTT. Its protein product is CASSLAAETGGTDTQYF. Full variable domain (rest looked up from reference TRBV11-1 and TRBJ2-3): EAEVAQSPRYKITEKSQAVAFWCDPISGHATLYWYRQILGQGPELLVQFQDESVVDDSQLPKDRFSAERLKGVDSTLKIQPAELGDSAMYLCASSLAAETGGTDTQYFGPGTRLTVL.

In this sample, this clone turned up once. V is TRBV5-1 and J is TRBJ1-4, with 7 bases matching TRBD1. V trimming: 3 bases; J trimming: 4 bases; junction bases outside the gene matches: 6. Germline loops: CDR1 SGHRS, CDR2 YFSETQ. The CDR3 is 15 amino acids. CDR3 DNA: TGCGCCAGCAGCTCCGGGACAGTAAATAATGAAAAACTGTTTTTT. Translating gives CASSSGTVNNEKLFF.

This sequence joins TRBV6-1 and TRBJ2-1, with 9 bases lining up with TRBD2. CDR1 and CDR2 (germline): MNHNS, SASEGT. V trimming: 2 bases; J trimming: 8 bases; junction bases outside the gene matches: 4. The CDR3 covers 14 residues. In DNA form, the CDR3 reads TGTGCCAGCAGTGAAAGCGGGGGGCCCGATGAGCAGTTCTTC. Translated: CASSESGGPDEQFF.

The chain combines TRBV4-1 with TRBJ2-3; D is possibly TRBD2 (6 bases). Germline V gene data show CDR1 as MGHRA and CDR2 as YSYEKL. This CDR3 region has 16 residues. V lost 3 bases, J lost 0 bases, and 13 bases lay in between. Here the CDR3 reads CASSQGNGGSTDTQYF. The CDR3 nucleotides are TGCGCCAGCAGCCAGGGGAACGGGGGAAGCACAGATACGCAGTATTTT.

This clone is a singleton in its sample. V usage is TRBV29-1 and J usage is TRBJ2-5, with no clear D. The CDR3 sequence is 14 residues long. V lost 0 bases to trimming and J lost 5 bases, with 13 bases between them. The germline CDR1 and CDR2 sequences are SQVTM and ANQGSEA. The chain's CDR3 is CSVEDLKGGETQYF. The CDR3 DNA is TGCAGCGTTGAAGATCTCAAAGGCGGTGAGACCCAGTACTTC.

V is TRBV27 and J is TRBJ2-2; a possible D gene is TRBD1 (5 bases). This CDR3 contains 15 residues. V gave up 6 bases and J gave up 4 bases, with 15 bases separating them. The germline V gene encodes CDR1 MNHEY and CDR2 SMNVEV (reference sequence). For the CDR3, the DNA is TGTGCCAGCAGAACCCTACAGGTGTTCACCGGGGAGCTGTTTTTT. Translated, it gives CASRTLQVFTGELFF.

V and J are TRBV27 and TRBJ1-6; weak D call: TRBD1 (5 bases). Deletions cut 2 bases from V and 2 bases from J, with 10 bases between. The CDR3 contains 16 residues. CDR1 and CDR2 (germline): MNHEY, SMNVEV (reference sequence). The CDR3 DNA reads TGTGCCAGCAGTTTAGTCCAGGGTACCTATAATTCACCCCTCCACTTT. This encodes CASSLVQGTYNSPLHF.

The J gene is TRBJ2-2, the V gene TRBV24-1, with 7 nucleotides matching TRBD2. The V gene end was trimmed by 7 bases and the J gene end by 5 bases; junction bases not matched to a gene: 6. The length of the CDR3 is 14 residues. Germline V gene sequence: CDR1 KGHDR, CDR2 SFDVKD. CDR3 protein: CATRRTSGTGELFF. CDR3 bases: TGTGCCACCAGAAGGACTAGTGGGACCGGGGAGCTGTTTTTT.

The chain links TRBV29-1 to TRBJ1-4, with TRBD1 as a possible D gene (6 bases). This CDR3 comprises 14 residues. V lost 2 bases and J lost 8, with 15 bases in between. Germline V gene data show CDR1 as SQVTM and CDR2 as ANQGSEA. CDR3 in amino acids: CSVESRQETEKLFF. In nucleotides, the CDR3 is TGCAGCGTTGAATCTCGACAGGAGACCGAAAAACTGTTTTTT.

The chain joins TRBV9 to TRBJ2-2; TRBD2 matches 9 bases. The V gene end was trimmed by 1 base and the J gene end by 3 bases; junction bases not matched to a gene: 7. Germline V gene sequence: CDR1 SGDLS, CDR2 YYNGEE. The CDR3 sequence is 17 residues long. CDR3 sequence: CASSVLAGVGYTGELFF. The CDR3 DNA is TGTGCCAGCAGCGTATTAGCGGGAGTCGGGTACACCGGGGAGCTGTTTTTT. Together with reference TRBV9 and TRBJ2-2, the CDR3 gives the full variable domain: DSGVTQTPKHLITATGQRVTLRCSPRSGDLSVYWYQQSLDQGLQFLIQYYNGEERAKGNILERFSAQQFPDLHSELNLSSLELGDSALYFCASSVLAGVGYTGELFFGEGSRLTVL.

V gene TRBV11-3 combines with J gene TRBJ2-2; 11 nucleotides match TRBD2. Looked up from germline, CDR1 is SGHNT and CDR2 is YENEEA. CDR3 length equals 13 residues. Unmatched junction bases numbered 6, after V lost 11 bases and J lost 7 bases. CDR3 coding DNA: TGTGCCGTAGCGGGAGGGCAGGTCGGGGAGCTGTTTTTT. The encoded protein is CAVAGGQVGELFF.

This chain joins TRBV6-5 and TRBJ2-2, with TRBD1 identical over 7 bases. The CDR3 is 15 amino acids. V lost 7 bases and J lost 5; bases outside the gene matches: 10. From germline, CDR1 is MNHEY and CDR2 SVGAGI. The CDR3 nucleotides read TGTGCCAGCATGGAGTCCCACAGGGGAACCGGGGAGCTGTTTTTT. Protein sequence: CASMESHRGTGELFF.

This chain uses TRBV27 with TRBJ2-1; TRBD1 might be the D (6 bases). Germline V gene lookup returns CDR1 MNHEY and CDR2 SMNVEV (reference sequence). The CDR3 runs 14 residues. V dropped 5 bases and J dropped 10 bases, with 18 bases sitting between them. The CDR3 loop reads CASSTRDISREQFF. The CDR3, as DNA: TGTGCCAGCAGTACACGGGACATCAGTAGGGAGCAGTTCTTC.

In this sample, this clone turned up once. V is TRBV4-2 and J is TRBJ2-7; perhaps TRBD1 as D (5 bases). CDR1 and CDR2 from the germline V gene are LGHNA and YNFKEQ. V gave up 1 base and J gave up 3 bases, with 13 bases separating them. CDR3 length equals 15 residues. The CDR3 DNA reads as TGTGCCAGCAGCCAAGCTGCCCAGACAGACTACGAGCAGTACTTC. Translating gives CASSQAAQTDYEQYF.

The rearrangement links TRBV29-1 to TRBJ2-3, with D maybe TRBD2 (6 bases). Germline V gene sequence: CDR1 SQVTM, CDR2 ANQGSEA. V shed 4 bases and J shed 3 bases, with 14 bases lying between them. The CDR3 covers 14 residues. For the CDR3, the DNA is TGCAGCGTTGTGCGTCTAGCGAATACAGATACGCAGTATTTT. Protein sequence: CSVVRLANTDTQYF.

The chain links TRBV7-5 to TRBJ2-7; the D segment call TRBD2 is taken from the table without a DNA check. TRBV7-5 has pseudogene status. The CDR3 contains 17 residues. The CDR3 DNA reads TGTGTCAGAAGCTTATTTGTTCGGGAGGGCCGGCTGTGCGAGCAGTACTTC. Translation: CVRSLFVREGRLCEQYF.

The chain uses TRBV6-5 and TRBJ1-2, with 8 nucleotides matching TRBD1. J gave up 4 bases and V 7 bases, and 5 bases lay outside the gene matches. The CDR3 spans 13 residues. Germline V gene data show CDR1 as MNHEY and CDR2 as SVGAGI. The CDR3, as DNA: TGTGCCAGCAACAAGGACAGGGCCTATGGCTACACCTTC. Amino acids: CASNKDRAYGYTF.

The V and J genes are TRBV5-5 and TRBJ2-1, with 7 bases lining up with TRBD1. Losses at the gene ends were 0 bases for V and 4 bases for J; bases not matched to a gene: 7. This CDR3 comprises 16 residues. The germline CDR1 and CDR2 sequences are SGHKS and YYEKEE (reference sequence). CDR3 in amino acids: CASSLGLGGKYNEQFF. For the CDR3, the DNA is TGTGCCAGCAGCTTGGGCTTAGGGGGCAAGTACAATGAGCAGTTCTTC. Full variable domain (remainder filled in from reference TRBV5-5 and TRBJ2-1): DAGVTQSPTHLIKTRGQQVTLRCSPISGHKSVSWYQQVLGQGPQFIFQYYEKEERGRGNFPDRFSARQFPNYSSELNVNALLLGDSALYLCASSLGLGGKYNEQFFGPGTRLTVL.

The V gene is TRBV7-2, the J gene TRBJ1-5, with TRBD1 matching over 9 bases. Trimming took 1 base from V and 3 from J; bases not matched to a gene: 10. This CDR3 is 18 amino acids long. Per the germline V gene, CDR1 is SGHTA and CDR2 is FQGNSA. The CDR3 loop is CASSLGSFGTGSNQPQHF. The DNA of the CDR3 is TGTGCCAGCAGCTTAGGCAGTTTCGGGACAGGGTCCAATCAGCCCCAGCATTTT.

This chain links TRBV28 with TRBJ1-6; D may be TRBD1 (5 bases). V was cut by 5 bases and J by 4 bases, with 15 bases left in between. Germline assignment: CDR1 MDHEN and CDR2 SYDVKM. The CDR3 loop spans 16 amino acids. The CDR3 bases are TGTGCCAGCAGTCCCTCGCGGGGGGGTTATAATTCACCCCTCCACTTT. Translating it yields CASSPSRGGYNSPLHF.

This chain uses TRBV19 with TRBJ1-6, with D unresolved. CDR3 size: 15 residues. The germline V gene has CDR1 LNHDA and CDR2 SQIVND (reference sequence). Trimming removed 6 bases from V and 10 bases from J, with 19 bases in between. CDR3 nucleotides: TGTGCCAGTAGGCCCCTCATGGGCCGTCGATCACCCCTCCACTTT. The encoded protein is CASRPLMGRRSPLHF.

The CDR3 region is CASSRQGPGTDTQYF. The CDR3 DNA is TGTGCCAGCAGCCGACAGGGGCCCGGCACAGATACGCAGTATTTT. This rearrangement joins TRBV5-6 to TRBJ2-3, with TRBD1 matching 8 bases. Trimming removed 4 bases from V and 1 base from J; junction bases left unmatched: 5. The CDR3 consists of 15 residues. Looked up from germline, CDR1 is SGHDT and CDR2 is YYEEEE.